The 27 T cell receptor beta chains below were found in one sample sequenced in a study of blood T cells in healthy people across ages. Combining a sample-barcoded 5' primer with a J-beta primer mix, a second PCR ran for roughly 7 to 11 cycles. A single record per CDR3 protein comes from TCRdb applying MiXCR to the 5' RACE reads. The data contain 1,800,000 or so distinct CDR3 sequences, about two fifths of them singletons. Sequencing was performed on blood. These receptors were taken from a human donor in good health.

This clonotype was observed a few times. The chain links TRBV12-3 or TRBV12-4 to TRBJ1-2; no definite D call. Trimming left V 3 bases short and J 5 bases short, with 7 bases between. This CDR3 has 12 amino acids. The CDR3 protein is CASSFQKYGYTF. Here the CDR3 DNA reads TGTGCCAGCAGTTTTCAGAAATATGGCTACACCTTC.

The chain combines TRBV20-1 with TRBJ1-1, with a possible D match to TRBD1 (5 bases). Trimming took 6 bases from V and 7 from J, leaving 21 bases between them. The CDR3 runs to 14 residues. Per the germline V gene, CDR1 is DFQATT and CDR2 is SNEGSKA (reference sequence). The CDR3 bases are TGCAGTGCCTCATCGCCTGCCAGGGCCCTTGAAGCTTTCTTT. Translation: CSASSPARALEAFF.

Comment on this clonotype: One end of the junction fails to match germline, which may point to a read error. V and J are TRBV27 and TRBJ1-2, with 7 bases aligning to TRBD1. The CDR3 contains 13 residues. Germline CDR1 MNHEY, CDR2 SMNVEV (reference sequence). The CDR3 loop is CASSLRGQFSLRF. Here the CDR3 DNA reads TGTGCCAGCAGTTTAAGGGGACAGTTTAGCCTCCGATTC.

The rearrangement uses TRBV12-3 or TRBV12-4 and TRBJ1-2; D may be TRBD1 (5 bases). The germline V and J ends were trimmed by 2 bases and 3 bases, with 10 bases remaining between them. The CDR3 is 14 residues long. The CDR3 nucleotides are TGTGCCAGCAGTTTAACAGGATCCTACTATGGCTACACCTTC. Translating it yields CASSLTGSYYGYTF.

A remark on this clonotype: One end of the junction fails to match germline, which may point to a read error. The DNA of the CDR3 is TGTGCCAGCACCATCAAAACAATAAACCCTAGCACAGATACACAGTATTTT. It translates to CASTIKTINPSTDTQYF. This chain links TRBV28 with TRBJ2-3; a possible D gene is TRBD2 (5 bases). Germline V gene sequence: CDR1 MDHEN, CDR2 SYDVKM. CDR3 size: 17 residues.

V gene TRBV7-2 combines with J gene TRBJ2-7; D gene uncertain. Looked up from germline, CDR1 is SGHTA and CDR2 is FQGNSA. V lost 8 bases to trimming and J lost 4 bases, with 12 bases between them. This CDR3 is 12 amino acids long. The CDR3 region is CASSIAYYEQYF. CDR3 in DNA: TGTGCCAGCTCGATAGCCTATTACGAGCAGTACTTC.

V gene TRBV5-1 combines with J gene TRBJ2-5; unclear D gene. V was cut by 0 bases and J by 0 bases, with 15 bases left in between. The CDR3 extends over 17 amino acids. The germline gives CDR1 SGHRS, CDR2 YFSETQ. The DNA for the CDR3 is TGCGCCAGCAGCTTGGGAGGCGGTGGGCCGTACCAAGAGACCCAGTACTTC. Protein sequence: CASSLGGGGPYQETQYF.

This clonotype has just a few counts. The chain recombines TRBV12-3 or TRBV12-4 with TRBJ2-5; a weak D match, TRBD2 (5 bases). Trimming cost V 7 bases and J 8 bases, with 17 bases left between them. The CDR3 is made up of 13 amino acids. The CDR3 nucleotides read TGTGCCAGCACTAGCCAGGACCCCTTTACCCAGTACTTC. Translation gives CASTSQDPFTQYF.

This clonotype was observed a few times. The chain uses TRBV24-1 and TRBJ2-1; 7 nucleotides agree with TRBD1. The germline V gene has CDR1 KGHDR and CDR2 SFDVKD. J lost 5 bases, V lost 7 bases, and 10 bases had no gene match. The CDR3 extends over 15 amino acids. The CDR3 nucleotides read TGTGCCACCAGACCTTCAGGGGGAATGCACAATGAGCAGTTCTTC. Protein product: CATRPSGGMHNEQFF.

The chain's CDR3 is CASSPGQGYGKLFF. The CDR3 nucleotides are TGTGCCAGCAGCCCAGGACAGGGGTATGGAAAACTGTTTTTT. V and J are TRBV5-6 and TRBJ1-4; 9 bases match TRBD1. Germline V gene lookup returns CDR1 SGHDT and CDR2 YYEEEE. V lost 4 bases to trimming and J lost 10 bases; unmatched junction nucleotides: 8. The CDR3 has 14 residues.

This clonotype appeared a single time. The rearrangement joins TRBV18 to TRBJ2-7; no firm D call. Germline values: CDR1 KGHSH, CDR2 LQKENI. The CDR3 loop spans 14 amino acids. The V end was cut by 2 bases, the J end by 6 bases, with 14 bases between. CDR3 nucleotides: TGTGCCAGCTCACCATCTTCCGGAACCTGCGAGCAGTACTTC. Protein: CASSPSSGTCEQYF.

The DNA of the CDR3 is TGCGCCAGCAGCCAAGGGGAAACAGGTCTTTTACACAATGAGCAGTTCTTC. It translates to CASSQGETGLLHNEQFF. The gene calls are TRBV4-3 and TRBJ2-1, with D perhaps matching TRBD1 (5 bases). This CDR3 contains 17 residues. Germline-derived CDR1 and CDR2 are LGHNA and YSLEER. V lost 1 base to trimming and J lost 5 bases, with 18 bases between them.

The genes are TRBV7-9 and TRBJ1-5, with no clear D. From germline, CDR1 is SEHNR and CDR2 FQNEAQ (reference sequence). V was trimmed by 6 bases and J by 3 bases, leaving 12 bases between them. There are 14 residues in the CDR3. The CDR3 DNA sequence: TGTGCCAGCAGTTCGAGCGGGGTCAATCAGCCCCAGCATTTT. This encodes CASSSSGVNQPQHF.

This clonotype was found once. The genes are TRBV4-1 and TRBJ1-2, with 8 bases that match TRBD1. The CDR3 has 19 residues. Germline CDR1 and CDR2: MGHRA and YSYEKL. V dropped 4 bases and J dropped 4; count of bases not matched to a gene: 20. CDR3 sequence reads: CASSPPGRQLQDRVYGYTF. As DNA, the CDR3 is TGCGCCAGCAGCCCCCCCGGCAGGCAGCTCCAGGACAGGGTCTATGGCTACACCTTC.

This clonotype showed up just a few times. The J gene is TRBJ1-2, the V gene TRBV5-1; D is unresolved. This CDR3 spans 16 amino acids. Germline V gene sequence: CDR1 SGHRS, CDR2 YFSETQ. With 0 bases removed from V and 4 bases from J, the gap between germline ends came to 16 bases. Here the CDR3 DNA reads TGCGCCAGCAGCTTGGGACATTTAAATATCCTCTATGGCTACACCTTC. Encoded protein: CASSLGHLNILYGYTF. The full variable domain, with the rest looked up from reference TRBV5-1 and TRBJ1-2, is KAGVTQTPRYLIKTRGQQVTLSCSPISGHRSVSWYQQTPGQGLQFLFEYFSETQRNKGNFPGRFSGRQFSNSRSEMNVSTLELGDSALYLCASSLGHLNILYGYTFGSGTRLTVV.

The chain has TRBV10-3 and TRBJ1-2, with 7 nucleotides matching TRBD1. The CDR3 has 16 residues. The germline CDR1 and CDR2 sequences are ENHRY and SYGVKD. V shed 4 bases and J 0 bases; nucleotides not matched to a gene: 8. The CDR3 region has the DNA TGTGCCATCAGTGCTTTAAGGGACAGCGCTAACTATGGCTACACCTTC. Protein sequence: CAISALRDSANYGYTF.

The chain is built from TRBV9 and TRBJ2-3; 7 positions agree with TRBD2. CDR1 and CDR2 (germline): SGDLS, YYNGEE. The junction had 4 bases not matched to a gene; V was cut back by 0 bases and J by 0 bases. The CDR3 is 16 residues long. The CDR3 sequence: CASSVEGGGSTDTQYF. CDR3 DNA sequence: TGTGCCAGCAGCGTAGAAGGCGGGGGAAGCACAGATACGCAGTATTTT.

This clonotype was seen more than once but under ten times. The chain links TRBV10-3 to TRBJ2-3; D remains unclear. The CDR3 consists of 14 residues. The V end lost 3 bases, the J end lost 2 bases, and 9 bases lay between the germline ends. Germline V CDR1 and CDR2: ENHRY, SYGVKD. For the CDR3, the DNA is TGTGCCATCAGTGAAGCCGGTTACACAGATACGCAGTATTTT. Amino acids: CAISEAGYTDTQYF.

The chain couples TRBV6-6 to TRBJ2-7; D possibly corresponds to TRBD2 (5 bases). Germline CDR1 and CDR2: MNHNY and SVGAGI (reference sequence). The CDR3 has 13 residues. Trimming left V 7 bases short and J 4 bases short, with 14 bases between. The CDR3 region is CASTSAAGYEQYF. CDR3 in DNA: TGTGCCAGCACCTCTGCCGCGGGTTACGAGCAGTACTTC.

V gene TRBV5-1 combines with J gene TRBJ1-2, with a tentative D call TRBD1 (5 bases). The CDR3 extends over 13 amino acids. Germline assignment: CDR1 SGHRS and CDR2 YFSETQ. The V and J ends lost 2 bases and 8 bases respectively, with 13 bases between them. The CDR3 loop is CASSFRPEGGYTF. The CDR3 DNA reads TGCGCCAGCAGCTTCCGACCCGAGGGGGGCTACACCTTC.

This clonotype was counted a few times. The gene calls are TRBV4-3 and TRBJ2-3; 9 nucleotides line up with TRBD2. Trimming at V came to 0 bases and at J to 6 bases, leaving 13 bases not matched to a gene. Germline V CDR1 and CDR2: LGHNA, YSLEER. The CDR3 runs to 18 residues. The DNA for the CDR3 is TGCGCCAGCAGCCAAGAAGCAGCGACTAGCGGTATCGTGGATACGCAGTATTTT. Protein product: CASSQEAATSGIVDTQYF.

As concerns this clonotype: The junction and the germline gene differ at one end; a read error may be behind it. The chain joins TRBV4-1 to TRBJ1-2, with no clear D. The CDR3 covers 14 residues. Germline lookup yields CDR1 MGHRA and CDR2 YSYEKL. This chain's CDR3 is CASSQVGFDYGHTF. Here the CDR3 DNA reads TGCGCCAGCAGCCAAGTGGGGTTTGACTATGGCCACACCTTC.

This clonotype was recorded a few times. This chain's CDR3 is CASSFKRDRAVWSYNEQFF. The CDR3 DNA reads TGTGCCAGCAGTTTCAAACGGGACAGGGCAGTATGGTCCTACAATGAGCAGTTCTTC. The V call is TRBV27, the J call TRBJ2-1, with 9 bases fitting TRBD1. The CDR3 totals 19 residues. With 3 bases clipped from V and 1 base from J, the junction kept 13 bases outside the gene matches. From germline, CDR1 is MNHEY and CDR2 SMNVEV (reference sequence).

V and J are TRBV2 and TRBJ2-5, with TRBD1 matching over 7 bases. CDR3 size: 17 residues. Germline values: CDR1 SNHLY, CDR2 FYNNEI. V shed 2 bases and J 1 base; nucleotides not matched to a gene: 10. The CDR3 DNA reads TGTGCCAGCAGTGAACCTTCGGACCCAGGGGGCCAAGAGACCCAGTACTTC. Protein: CASSEPSDPGGQETQYF.

This clonotype was detected many times. The chain couples TRBV4-1 to TRBJ2-7, with D possibly TRBD1 on 6 matching bases. Germline-derived CDR1 and CDR2 are MGHRA and YSYEKL. CDR3 length: 13 residues. Trimming took 1 base from V and 3 from J, leaving 7 bases between them. DNA for the CDR3: TGCGCCAGCAGCCAAGGGGGGCACTACGAGCAGTACTTC. Translating gives CASSQGGHYEQYF.

V is TRBV5-1 and J is TRBJ1-4; tentative D call: TRBD1 (6 bases). CDR1 and CDR2 (germline): SGHRS, YFSETQ. V lost 2 bases and J 6 bases, leaving 11 bases between the germline ends. This CDR3 region has 14 residues. The CDR3 nucleotides are TGCGCCAGCAGCTTTGGGCAGGGGTATGAAAAACTGTTTTTT. Residues: CASSFGQGYEKLFF. The full variable domain, completed using reference TRBV5-1 and TRBJ1-4, is KAGVTQTPRYLIKTRGQQVTLSCSPISGHRSVSWYQQTPGQGLQFLFEYFSETQRNKGNFPGRFSGRQFSNSRSEMNVSTLELGDSALYLCASSFGQGYEKLFFGSGTQLSVL.

Worth noting for this clonotype: One end of the junction is discordant with germline, which a read error may explain. The rearrangement links TRBV12-3 or TRBV12-4 to TRBJ2-2; D possibly corresponds to TRBD2 (5 bases). There are 14 residues in the CDR3. CDR3 DNA: TGTGCCAGCAGTCTAGCCCGGGCCACCGGGGAGCTGTTTTTT. Translated: CASSLARATGELFF.